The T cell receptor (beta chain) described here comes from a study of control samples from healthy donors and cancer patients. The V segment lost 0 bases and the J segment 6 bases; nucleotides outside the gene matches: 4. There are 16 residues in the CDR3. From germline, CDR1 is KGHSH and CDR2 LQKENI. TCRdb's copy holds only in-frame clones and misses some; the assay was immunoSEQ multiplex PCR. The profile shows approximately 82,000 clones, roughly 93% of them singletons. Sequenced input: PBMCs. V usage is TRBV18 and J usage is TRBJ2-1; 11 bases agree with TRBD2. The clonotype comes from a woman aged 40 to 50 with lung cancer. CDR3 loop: CASSPPGLAGGNEQFF. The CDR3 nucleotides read TGTGCCAGCTCACCACCCGGGCTAGCGGGGGGCAATGAGCAGTTCTTC.